These T cell receptor beta chains were read from a single sample in a study of blood T cell repertoires in COVID-19. TCRdb's copy holds only in-frame clones and misses some; the assay was immunoSEQ multiplex PCR. Of about 150,000 clones detected, around 85% appear once; the ten largest clones hold about 0.63%. The specimen was peripheral blood. The receptors stem from a man between 60 and 75 years old with COVID-19, enrolled during active disease. The CDR3 runs from the conserved cysteine through the conserved F or W. The order of the fields is J gene, V gene, CDR3 protein.

J gene: TRBJ2-1; V gene: TRBV7-9; CDR3 protein: CASSLDLRGAVSYNEQFF
J gene: TRBJ2-6; V gene: TRBV6-6; CDR3 protein: CASSLQRQGALSGANVLTF
J gene: TRBJ2-7; V gene: TRBV6-1; CDR3 protein: CASSEGGGPFYEQYF
J gene: TRBJ1-2; V gene: TRBV10-3; CDR3 protein: CAINTLQGGNGYTF
J gene: TRBJ2-1; V gene: TRBV27; CDR3 protein: CASSPNRGQQFF
J gene: TRBJ2-7; V gene: TRBV6-1; CDR3 protein: CASSEAYRQGLSYEQYF
J gene: TRBJ2-5; V gene: TRBV29-1; CDR3 protein: CSVRGTGGETQYF
J gene: TRBJ1-1; V gene: TRBV6-6; CDR3 protein: CASRHSTGIYTEAFF
J gene: TRBJ2-3; V gene: TRBV5-1; CDR3 protein: CASSRQGGYPDTQYF
J gene: TRBJ1-2; V gene: TRBV18; CDR3 protein: CASSPITGQGIHYGYTF
J gene: TRBJ1-2; V gene: TRBV7-3; CDR3 protein: CASTVDSRYGYTF
J gene: TRBJ1-4; V gene: TRBV19; CDR3 protein: CASSLGQGSEKLFF
J gene: TRBJ2-3; V gene: TRBV11-3; CDR3 protein: CASSFGVAGVVDTQYF
J gene: TRBJ1-2; V gene: TRBV28; CDR3 protein: CASSLGQANDYGYTF
J gene: TRBJ2-2; V gene: TRBV6-4; CDR3 protein: CASRTSANTGELFF
J gene: TRBJ2-1; V gene: TRBV11-2; CDR3 protein: CASSLTGGLAGYNEQFF
J gene: TRBJ1-4; V gene: TRBV18; CDR3 protein: CASSLGGTGEKLFF
J gene: TRBJ2-7; V gene: TRBV25-1; CDR3 protein: CASSEWGTSRAYEQYF
J gene: TRBJ1-5; V gene: TRBV24-1; CDR3 protein: CATSDPDSANQPQHF
J gene: TRBJ2-5; V gene: TRBV11-3; CDR3 protein: CASSFPPGFREGGETQYF
J gene: TRBJ1-1; V gene: TRBV2; CDR3 protein: CASSWTGRKAEAFF
J gene: TRBJ1-2; V gene: TRBV5-1; CDR3 protein: CASSPGQGARGYTF
J gene: TRBJ1-5; V gene: TRBV10-3; CDR3 protein: CAISSHLRTGDYSNQPQHF
J gene: TRBJ2-7; V gene: TRBV5-4; CDR3 protein: CASSETGGPDEQYF
J gene: TRBJ2-1; V gene: TRBV19; CDR3 protein: CASTITGPVSGEQFF
J gene: TRBJ2-3; V gene: TRBV12-3/TRBV12-4; CDR3 protein: CASSSDRGTQYF
J gene: TRBJ2-7; V gene: TRBV24-1; CDR3 protein: CATTAGPSYEQYF
J gene: TRBJ2-7; V gene: TRBV28; CDR3 protein: CASSWGLVLYF
J gene: TRBJ2-5; V gene: TRBV7-2; CDR3 protein: CASSNGLETQYF